The sequence of this T cell receptor (beta chain) was determined in a study of blood T cell repertoires in COVID-19. The V end was cut by 5 bases, the J end by 3 bases, with 11 bases between. Germline assignment: CDR1 KGHSH and CDR2 LQKENI. CDR3 size: 13 residues. Under the authors' procedure: Reference gene primer amplification gave nucleated cell count estimates. The repertoire was sequenced with immunoSEQ multiplex PCR; TCRdb's copy has only in-frame clones and lacks some. That table supplies the V and J calls and clone size; D and trimming were determined from the DNA. The repertoire has under 150,000 clones, around 89% of them found once; the top ten carry about 2%.

The sequencing input was peripheral blood. This TCR was recovered from a man aged 70-80 years with active COVID-19. The V and J genes are TRBV18 and TRBJ2-7; D is ambiguous. The CDR3, as DNA: TGTGCCAGCTCAGAGTTATCGGGCTACGAGCAGTACTTC. Translation: CASSELSGYEQYF.